Shown below are 2 T cell receptor beta chains from a single sample sequenced in a study of blood T cell repertoires in COVID-19. Data came from immunoSEQ multiplex PCR; TCRdb stores just in-frame clones and leaves some out. The sample lists about 200,000 clones; 70% to 90% were seen once. The sample consisted of peripheral blood. The receptors were sampled from a man aged 50-60 years with COVID-19, enrolled during active disease.

The chain couples TRBV11-2 to TRBJ2-7; D is perhaps TRBD2 (5 bases). V was clipped by 5 bases and J by 0 bases, with 17 bases between them. Germline assignment: CDR1 SGHAT and CDR2 FQNNGV. This CDR3 region has 16 residues. CDR3 sequence: CASSQEGSRSSYEQYF. The CDR3 DNA reads as TGTGCCAGCAGCCAAGAGGGCTCCCGAAGCTCCTACGAGCAGTACTTC.

The V and J genes are TRBV15 and TRBJ2-5; D is possibly TRBD2 (5 bases). Germline V lookup: CDR1 LNHNV, CDR2 YYDKDF (reference sequence). V was clipped by 0 bases and J by 5 bases, with 16 bases between them. The CDR3 is 16 amino acids. CDR3: CATSRDRDIRRETQYF. DNA for the CDR3: TGTGCCACCAGCAGAGATCGCGACATAAGGAGGGAGACCCAGTACTTC.